The 30 T cell receptor beta chains given below trace back to one sample, sequenced in a study of T cell repertoires in aging, cancer and after chemotherapy (dated by TCRdb to about 2019). TCR beta rearrangements were amplified from genomic DNA extracted from peripheral blood rather than from sorted cells or RNA. The run used an Illumina MiSeq. Using a mixed TRB-A/B primer pool, multiplex touch-down PCR amplified rearranged TRB sequences covering the V, D and J segments. The raw public reads went through TCRdb reprocessing: fastp at Q25, MiXCR clone calling, in-frame beta chains kept. Merged by CDR3 protein, the rows form single entries marked with the most common genes and DNA. The sample table holds 2,000 to 2,500 distinct CDR3 sequences, of which about 47% were seen once. The biggest ten clones account for approximately 5.1% of the sample. Sequencing was carried out using blood. All receptors come from a human donor with a blood cancer.

The table lists this clonotype with a few counts. The chain has TRBV6-1 and TRBJ2-5, with D tentatively TRBD2 (5 bases). In germline, CDR1 is MNHNS, CDR2 SASEGT. Deletions cut 2 bases from V and 3 bases from J, with 13 bases between. The CDR3 runs to 15 residues. DNA for the CDR3: TGTGCCAGCAGTGAAAGAGGGTGGGCAGAAGAGACCCAGTACTTC. Encoded protein: CASSERGWAEETQYF.

The chain has TRBV29-1 and TRBJ2-5, with unresolved D. The V gene's germline CDR1 is SQVTM and CDR2 ANQGSEA. There are 11 residues in the CDR3. DNA for the CDR3: TGCAGTGCCGTAGCTCAAGAGACCCAGTACTTC. It specifies CSAVAQETQYF.

The chain couples TRBV19 to TRBJ1-1, with TRBD1 identical over 7 bases. Germline values: CDR1 LNHDA, CDR2 SQIVND (reference sequence). This CDR3 spans 14 amino acids. With V trimmed by 2 bases and J by 4 bases, 4 bases remained unmatched. CDR3 DNA sequence: TGTGCCAGTAGTATACAGGGGGTGGGCACTGAAGCTTTCTTT. Translating gives CASSIQGVGTEAFF.

This rearrangement joins TRBV20-1 to TRBJ1-2; a weak D match, TRBD1 (6 bases). Germline-derived CDR1 and CDR2 are DFQATT and SNEGSKA (reference sequence). V was trimmed by 6 bases and J by 3 bases, leaving 17 bases between them. The CDR3 contains 14 residues. The DNA of the CDR3 is TGCAGTGCCGTTGCGTGGGGGCATGACTATGGCTACACCTTC. Its translation: CSAVAWGHDYGYTF.

This clonotype was seen a handful of times. This chain joins TRBV5-6 and TRBJ2-5, with D possibly being TRBD1 or TRBD2 (5 bases each). Germline assignment: CDR1 SGHDT and CDR2 YYEEEE. Deletions cut 1 base from V and 4 bases from J, with 11 bases between. This CDR3 spans 14 amino acids. Written as DNA, the CDR3 is TGTGCCAGCAGCTTGACCGGGGCTCGAGAGACCCAGTACTTC. Amino acid sequence: CASSLTGARETQYF.

This clonotype has a handful of counts. V usage is TRBV6-5 and J usage is TRBJ2-3; no firm D call. V lost 6 bases and J lost 3, with 4 bases in between. The germline gives CDR1 MNHEY, CDR2 SVGAGI. The CDR3 has 11 residues. The DNA for the CDR3 is TGTGCCAGCAGGAAAACAGATACGCAGTATTTT. Its translation is CASRKTDTQYF.

The chain has TRBV5-4 and TRBJ2-5, with 9 bases identical to TRBD1. Trimming cost V 5 bases and J 5 bases; bases outside gene matches: 1. Per the germline V gene, CDR1 is SGHNT and CDR2 is YYREEE (reference sequence). The CDR3 is made up of 12 amino acids. Written as DNA, the CDR3 is TGTGCCAGCAGGGGACAGGGTGAGACCCAGTACTTC. It yields the protein CASRGQGETQYF.

This clonotype was seen only a few times. J is TRBJ2-7 and V is TRBV29-1; 8 bases agree with TRBD1. The CDR3 has 13 amino acids. The germline CDR1 and CDR2 sequences are SQVTM and ANQGSEA. The CDR3 sequence is CIARGRGPEEQYF. CDR3 coding DNA: TGCATCGCCCGGGGCAGGGGGCCAGAAGAGCAGTACTTC.

By sample share, this clonotype is large. V usage is TRBV7-9 and J usage is TRBJ1-1; no definite D call. Per germline, CDR1 SEHNR and CDR2 FQNEAQ (reference sequence). The CDR3 sequence is 12 residues long. V lost 1 base and J 3 bases, leaving 3 bases between the germline ends. The CDR3 protein is CASSLGYTEAFF. In DNA form, the CDR3 reads TGTGCCAGCAGCTTAGGTTACACTGAAGCTTTCTTT.

The gene calls are TRBV7-2 and TRBJ2-5; perhaps TRBD2 as D (6 bases). The CDR3 runs 14 residues. The V and J ends lost 3 bases and 5 bases respectively, with 13 bases between them. Germline-derived CDR1 and CDR2 are SGHTA and FQGNSA. DNA for the CDR3: TGTGCCAGCAGCTTGGGCTCAGCGGGCGAGACCCAGTACTTC. Amino acid sequence: CASSLGSAGETQYF.

The chain couples TRBV6-5 to TRBJ2-2; 7 nucleotides line up with TRBD1. This CDR3 has 13 amino acids. In germline, CDR1 is MNHEY, CDR2 SVGAGI. The junction had 5 bases not matched to a gene; V was cut back by 9 bases and J by 4 bases. CDR3 region: CASSTGFTGELFF. CDR3 bases: TGTGCCAGTTCGACAGGGTTCACCGGGGAGCTGTTTTTT.

This CDR3 reads CASSAQKAGELFF. CDR3 nucleotides: TGTGCCAGTAGTGCCCAGAAGGCCGGGGAGCTGTTTTTT. The V call is TRBV19, the J call TRBJ2-2; D call uncertain. V dropped 5 bases and J dropped 6 bases, with 10 bases sitting between them. The CDR3 loop spans 13 amino acids. The germline V gene encodes CDR1 LNHDA and CDR2 SQIVND (reference sequence).

This sequence joins TRBV6-2 or TRBV6-3 and TRBJ2-6, with D uncertain. CDR1 and CDR2 (germline): MNHEY, SVGEGT. The CDR3 is made up of 10 amino acids. Trimming removed 6 bases at V and 9 bases at J, with 3 bases between. This CDR3 is CASRINVLTF. The CDR3 DNA reads TGTGCCAGCAGGATCAACGTCCTGACTTTC.

In its sample, this clonotype was seen a few times. The chain carries TRBV5-6 and TRBJ2-1; D call uncertain. Germline lookup yields CDR1 SGHDT and CDR2 YYEEEE. This CDR3 region has 12 residues. Trimming pared 4 bases from V and 3 bases from J, leaving 5 bases between. CDR3 sequence: CASSPDYNEQFF. The CDR3 DNA reads TGTGCCAGCAGCCCCGACTACAATGAGCAGTTCTTC. The full variable domain, in which reference TRBV5-6 and TRBJ2-1 provide the parts outside the CDR3, is DAGVTQSPTHLIKTRGQQVTLRCSPKSGHDTVSWYQQALGQGPQFIFQYYEEEERQRGNFPDRFSGHQFPNYSSELNVNALLLGDSALYLCASSPDYNEQFFGPGTRLTVL.

The chain carries TRBV5-6 and TRBJ2-7; D is perhaps TRBD1 (7 bases). Trimming removed 8 bases at V and 2 bases at J, with 14 bases between. The length of the CDR3 is 13 residues. Germline CDR1 reads SGHDT; CDR2 reads YYEEEE. Here the CDR3 reads CASARDRAYEQYF. CDR3 sequence (DNA): TGTGCCAGTGCGCGGGACAGAGCCTACGAGCAGTACTTC.

This chain links TRBV11-1 with TRBJ2-5; D is perhaps TRBD1 or TRBD2 (5 bases each). The CDR3 spans 14 residues. Germline CDR1 reads SGHAT; CDR2 reads FQDESV (reference sequence). Trimming removed 1 base from V and 5 bases from J, with 11 bases in between. DNA for the CDR3: TGTGCCAGCAGCTTAGATCTCGGGACGGAGACCCAGTACTTC. This sequence encodes CASSLDLGTETQYF.

This chain uses TRBV20-1 with TRBJ2-7; D call uncertain. Germline assignment: CDR1 DFQATT and CDR2 SNEGSKA (reference sequence). V was shortened by 3 bases and J by 6 bases, with 15 bases between the two germline ends. This CDR3 region has 13 residues. This CDR3 reads CSASSNQLAEQYF. The CDR3 DNA reads as TGCAGTGCTAGTTCCAATCAGCTCGCCGAGCAGTACTTC.

The rearrangement links TRBV6-5 to TRBJ2-2, with 11 nucleotides matching TRBD2. The CDR3 runs to 16 residues. V lost 7 bases and J lost 1; bases outside the gene matches: 5. Germline V gives CDR1 MNHEY, CDR2 SVGAGI. CDR3: CASTRGLAGNTGELFF. The CDR3 DNA is TGTGCCAGCACCCGTGGACTAGCGGGGAACACCGGGGAGCTGTTTTTT.

This rearrangement joins TRBV12-3 or TRBV12-4 to TRBJ1-2, with D unresolved. V lost 2 bases and J lost 2, with 12 bases in between. The CDR3 sequence is 15 residues long. DNA of the CDR3: TGTGCCAGCAGTTTACTCGGCGGGCCGAACTATGGCTACACCTTC. Protein: CASSLLGGPNYGYTF.

The rearrangement uses TRBV29-1 and TRBJ1-1; D call uncertain. This CDR3 has 13 residues. Germline V lookup: CDR1 SQVTM, CDR2 ANQGSEA. V was trimmed by 7 bases and J by 3 bases, leaving 15 bases between them. CDR3 nucleotides: TGCAGCGCGCTTATACAGAGGGACACTGAAGCTTTCTTT. This sequence encodes CSALIQRDTEAFF.

This clonotype was counted only a few times. DNA of the CDR3: TGTGCCAGCAGTTTGGAGGCGACTGGCTATGGCTACACCTTC. It is translated as CASSLEATGYGYTF. The V call is TRBV12-3 or TRBV12-4, the J call TRBJ1-2, with unresolved D. The CDR3 has 14 residues. V was shortened by 3 bases and J by 4 bases, with 12 bases between the two germline ends.

Sample share makes this clonotype large (0.1 to 1%). This chain joins TRBV6-5 and TRBJ2-5, with D unresolved. Germline assignment: CDR1 MNHEY and CDR2 SVGAGI. V dropped 6 bases and J dropped 4 bases, with 12 bases sitting between them. The CDR3 sequence is 13 residues long. The CDR3 region has the DNA TGTGCCAGCAGCCGCAGACTCGGAGAGACCCAGTACTTC. As protein: CASSRRLGETQYF.

This clonotype was counted only a few times. The chain employs TRBV5-4 and TRBJ2-3; 9 positions match TRBD2. The CDR3 contains 13 residues. The V segment lost 4 bases and the J segment 7 bases; nucleotides outside the gene matches: 4. From germline, CDR1 is SGHNT and CDR2 YYREEE (reference sequence). The CDR3 nucleotides read TGTGCCAGCAGCAGCACTAGCGGGTATACGCAGTATTTT. This encodes CASSSTSGYTQYF.

For the CDR3, the DNA is TGTGCCAGCAGCTTAAGGCAGGGCCAAGAGACCCAGTACTTC. It specifies CASSLRQGQETQYF. J is TRBJ2-5 and V is TRBV7-2; D is perhaps TRBD1 (5 bases). There are 14 residues in the CDR3. Trimming took 2 bases from V and 1 from J, leaving 8 bases between them. Looked up from germline, CDR1 is SGHTA and CDR2 is FQGNSA. The full variable domain, its missing parts supplied by reference TRBV7-2 and TRBJ2-5, is GAGVSQSPSNKVTEKGKDVELRCDPISGHTALYWYRQSLGQGLEFLIYFQGNSAPDKSGLPSDRFSAERTGGSVSTLTIQRTQQEDSAVYLCASSLRQGQETQYFGPGTRLLVL.

The table lists this clonotype with a count of one. This chain joins TRBV7-6 and TRBJ1-6; perhaps TRBD1 as D (5 bases). The CDR3 spans 16 residues. Germline V gives CDR1 SGHVS, CDR2 FNYEAQ. Trimming left V 0 bases short and J 0 bases short, with 6 bases between. The CDR3 DNA reads TGTGCCAGCAGCTTAGCAGGGGCCTCCTATAATTCACCCCTCCACTTT. This sequence encodes CASSLAGASYNSPLHF.

The V gene is TRBV27, the J gene TRBJ2-1, with 8 bases identical to TRBD2. Germline CDR1 is MNHEY and CDR2 is SMNVEV (reference sequence). The V gene end was trimmed by 1 base and the J gene end by 4 bases; junction bases not matched to a gene: 6. The CDR3 is 16 residues long. CDR3 residues: CASSLWPGLEYNEQFF. CDR3 coding DNA: TGTGCCAGCAGTTTATGGCCGGGACTAGAATACAATGAGCAGTTCTTC.

The V and J genes are TRBV6-5 and TRBJ2-2, with D tentatively TRBD1 (5 bases). The CDR3 totals 15 residues. V dropped 6 bases and J dropped 7 bases, with 18 bases sitting between them. Germline V gene sequence: CDR1 MNHEY, CDR2 SVGAGI. The CDR3 sequence: CASRENSGFVGELFF. The CDR3 bases are TGTGCCAGCAGGGAAAATTCAGGGTTTGTCGGGGAGCTGTTTTTT.

CDR3 residues: CSAFPGQGAGNEQFF. The CDR3 DNA is TGCAGCGCCTTCCCGGGACAGGGGGCCGGCAATGAGCAGTTCTTC. The chain couples TRBV29-1 to TRBJ2-1, with TRBD1 matching 12 bases. Looked up from germline, CDR1 is SQVTM and CDR2 is ANQGSEA. The length of the CDR3 is 15 residues. The J segment lost 6 bases and the V segment lost 7 bases, leaving 10 bases of the junction unmatched.

This clonotype came up a few times. The rearrangement joins TRBV6-5 to TRBJ2-5, with 7 bases aligning to TRBD1. This CDR3 contains 15 residues. J was trimmed by 1 base and V by 9 bases; bases with no gene match: 11. In germline, CDR1 is MNHEY, CDR2 SVGAGI. The CDR3 region has the DNA TGTGCCAGTTCCCCCTACGACAGGGCCCAAGAGACCCAGTACTTC. Protein: CASSPYDRAQETQYF.

Judged by abundance, this clonotype is large. The J gene is TRBJ2-3, the V gene TRBV6-5, with 13 bases fitting TRBD2. J was trimmed by 7 bases and V by 5 bases; bases with no gene match: 3. Germline V gene data show CDR1 as MNHEY and CDR2 as SVGAGI. This CDR3 has 14 residues. The DNA for the CDR3 is TGTGCCAGCAGTCCGGGACTAGCGGGGCATACGCAGTATTTT. Protein sequence: CASSPGLAGHTQYF.